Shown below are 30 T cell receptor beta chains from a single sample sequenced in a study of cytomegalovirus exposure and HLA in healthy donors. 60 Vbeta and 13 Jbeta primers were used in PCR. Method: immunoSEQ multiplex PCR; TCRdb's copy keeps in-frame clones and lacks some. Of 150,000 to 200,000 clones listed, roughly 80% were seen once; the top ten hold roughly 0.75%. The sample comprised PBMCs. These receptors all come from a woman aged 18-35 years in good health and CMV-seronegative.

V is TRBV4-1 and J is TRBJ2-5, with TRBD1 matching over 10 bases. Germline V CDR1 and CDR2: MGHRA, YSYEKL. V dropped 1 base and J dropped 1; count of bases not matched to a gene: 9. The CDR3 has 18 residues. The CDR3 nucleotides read TGCGCCAGCAGCCAAGCAGTGACCGGGACAGGGGTCCAAGAGACCCAGTACTTC. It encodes CASSQAVTGTGVQETQYF.

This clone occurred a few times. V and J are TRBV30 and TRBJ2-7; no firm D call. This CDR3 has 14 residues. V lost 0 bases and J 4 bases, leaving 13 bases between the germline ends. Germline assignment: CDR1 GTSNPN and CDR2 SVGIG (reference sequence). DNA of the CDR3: TGTGCCTGGAGTGTTTCGGGTGGGTCTTACGAGCAGTACTTC. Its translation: CAWSVSGGSYEQYF. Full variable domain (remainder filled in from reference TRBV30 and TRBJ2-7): SQTIHQWPATLVQPVGSPLSLECTVEGTSNPNLYWYRQAAGRGLQLLFYSVGIGQISSEVPQNLSASRPQDRQFILSSKKLLLSDSGFYLCAWSVSGGSYEQYFGPGTRLTVT.

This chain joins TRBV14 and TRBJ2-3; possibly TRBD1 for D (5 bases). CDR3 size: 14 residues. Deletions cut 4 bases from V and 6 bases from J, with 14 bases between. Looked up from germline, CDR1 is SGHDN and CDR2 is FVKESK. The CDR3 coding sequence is TGTGCCAGCAGCCCCATGGGTCGACAGGATACGCAGTATTTT. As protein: CASSPMGRQDTQYF.

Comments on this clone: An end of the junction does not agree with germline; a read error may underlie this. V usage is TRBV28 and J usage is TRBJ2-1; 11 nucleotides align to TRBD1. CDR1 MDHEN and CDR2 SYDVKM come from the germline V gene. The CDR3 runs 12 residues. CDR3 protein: CASSPNRDRGIF. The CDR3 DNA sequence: TGTGCCAGCAGTCCGAACAGGGACAGGGGGATCTTC.

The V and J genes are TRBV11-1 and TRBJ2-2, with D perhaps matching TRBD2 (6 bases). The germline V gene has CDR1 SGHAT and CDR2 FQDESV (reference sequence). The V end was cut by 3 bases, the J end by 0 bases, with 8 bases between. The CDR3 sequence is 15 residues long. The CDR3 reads CASSFWGANTGELFF. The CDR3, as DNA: TGTGCCAGCAGCTTTTGGGGGGCGAACACCGGGGAGCTGTTTTTT.

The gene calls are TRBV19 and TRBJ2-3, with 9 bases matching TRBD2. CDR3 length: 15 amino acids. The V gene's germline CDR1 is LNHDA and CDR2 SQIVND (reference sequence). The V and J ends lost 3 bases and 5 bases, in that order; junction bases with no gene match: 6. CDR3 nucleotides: TGTGCCAGTAGTATCTTGGCGGGAGGGGTAGATACGCAGTATTTT. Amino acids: CASSILAGGVDTQYF.

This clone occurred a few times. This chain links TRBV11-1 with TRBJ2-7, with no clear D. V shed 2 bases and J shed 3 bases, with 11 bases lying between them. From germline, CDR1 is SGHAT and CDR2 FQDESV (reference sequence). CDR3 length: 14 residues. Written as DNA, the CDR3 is TGTGCCAGCAGCTTAAATGGGCGCATCTACGAGCAGTACTTC. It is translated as CASSLNGRIYEQYF.

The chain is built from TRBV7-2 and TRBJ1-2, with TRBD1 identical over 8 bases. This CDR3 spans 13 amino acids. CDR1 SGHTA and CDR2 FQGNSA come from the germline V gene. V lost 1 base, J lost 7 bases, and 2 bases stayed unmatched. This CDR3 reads CASSLGTGTGYTF. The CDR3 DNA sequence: TGTGCCAGCAGCTTAGGGACAGGGACTGGCTACACCTTC.

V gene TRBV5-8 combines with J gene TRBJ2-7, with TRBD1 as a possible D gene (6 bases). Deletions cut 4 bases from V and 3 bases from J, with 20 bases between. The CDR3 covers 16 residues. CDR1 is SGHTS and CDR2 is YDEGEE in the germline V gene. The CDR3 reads CASSPSVGTPFYEQYF. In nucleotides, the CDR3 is TGTGCCAGCAGCCCTTCGGTGGGGACACCATTCTACGAGCAGTACTTC. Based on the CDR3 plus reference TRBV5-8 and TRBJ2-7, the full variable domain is EAGVTQSPTHLIKTRGQQATLRCSPISGHTSVYWYQQALGLGLQFLLWYDEGEERNRGNFPPRFSGRQFPNYSSELNVNALELEDSALYLCASSPSVGTPFYEQYFGPGTRLTVT.

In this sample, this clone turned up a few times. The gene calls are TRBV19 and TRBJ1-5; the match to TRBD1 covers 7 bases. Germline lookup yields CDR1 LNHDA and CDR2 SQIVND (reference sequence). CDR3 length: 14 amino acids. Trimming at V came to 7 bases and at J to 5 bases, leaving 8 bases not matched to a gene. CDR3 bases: TGTGCCAGTAAGTTGAGACAGGGCTATCAGCCCCAGCATTTT. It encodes CASKLRQGYQPQHF. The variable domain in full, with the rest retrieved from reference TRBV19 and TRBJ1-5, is DGGITQSPKYLFRKEGQNVTLSCEQNLNHDAMYWYRQDPGQGLRLIYYSQIVNDFQKGDIAEGYSVSREKKESFPLTVTSAQKNPTAFYLCASKLRQGYQPQHFGDGTRLSIL.

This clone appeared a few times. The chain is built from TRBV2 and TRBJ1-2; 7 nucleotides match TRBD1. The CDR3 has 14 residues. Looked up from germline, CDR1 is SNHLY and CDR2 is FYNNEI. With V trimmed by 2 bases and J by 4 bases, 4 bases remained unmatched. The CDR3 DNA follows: TGTGCCAGCAGTGAACAGGGGGGAACCTATGGCTACACCTTC. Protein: CASSEQGGTYGYTF.

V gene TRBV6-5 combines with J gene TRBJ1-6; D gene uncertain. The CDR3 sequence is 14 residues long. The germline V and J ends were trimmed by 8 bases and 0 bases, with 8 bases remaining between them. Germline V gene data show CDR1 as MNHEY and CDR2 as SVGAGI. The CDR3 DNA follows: TGTGCCAGCCAAAGGAGCTCCTATAATTCACCCCTCCACTTT. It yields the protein CASQRSSYNSPLHF.

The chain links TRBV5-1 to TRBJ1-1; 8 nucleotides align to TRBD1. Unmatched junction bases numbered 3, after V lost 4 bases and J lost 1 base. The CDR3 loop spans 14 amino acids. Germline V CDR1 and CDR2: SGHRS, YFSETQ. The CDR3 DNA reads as TGCGCCAGCAGCACCGACAGGGGGAACACTGAAGCTTTCTTT. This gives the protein CASSTDRGNTEAFF.

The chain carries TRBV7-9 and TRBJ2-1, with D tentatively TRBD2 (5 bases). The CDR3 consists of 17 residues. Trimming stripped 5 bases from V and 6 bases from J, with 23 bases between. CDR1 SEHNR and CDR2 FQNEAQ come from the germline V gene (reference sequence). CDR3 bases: TGTGCCAGCAGCCCGATGGGGTTCCTCACACGGGGCAATGAGCAGTTCTTC. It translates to CASSPMGFLTRGNEQFF.

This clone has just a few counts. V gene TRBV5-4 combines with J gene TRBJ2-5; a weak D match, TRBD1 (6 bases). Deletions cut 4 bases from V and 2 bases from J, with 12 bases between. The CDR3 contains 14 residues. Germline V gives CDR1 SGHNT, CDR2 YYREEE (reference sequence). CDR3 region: CASSKGQMQETQYF. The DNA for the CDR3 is TGTGCCAGCAGCAAAGGACAGATGCAAGAGACCCAGTACTTC.

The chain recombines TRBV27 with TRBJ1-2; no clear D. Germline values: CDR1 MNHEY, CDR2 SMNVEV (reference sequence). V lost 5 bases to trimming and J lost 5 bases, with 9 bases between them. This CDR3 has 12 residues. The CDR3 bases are TGTGCCAGCAGTAAGATTAGTTATGGCTACACCTTC. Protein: CASSKISYGYTF.

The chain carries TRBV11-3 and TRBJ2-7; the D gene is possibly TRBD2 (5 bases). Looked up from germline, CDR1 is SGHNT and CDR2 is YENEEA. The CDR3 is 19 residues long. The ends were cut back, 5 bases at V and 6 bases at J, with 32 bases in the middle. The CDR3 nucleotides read TGTGCCAGCAGCCCTATTCGGGCAGCCTTTACTCTAAAAGGAGGCGAGCAGTACTTC. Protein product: CASSPIRAAFTLKGGEQYF.

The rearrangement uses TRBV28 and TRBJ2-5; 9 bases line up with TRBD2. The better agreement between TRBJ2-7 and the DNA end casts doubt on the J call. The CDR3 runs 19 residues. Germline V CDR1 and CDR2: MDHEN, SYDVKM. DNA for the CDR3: TGTGCCAGCAGTTCCCAGGTCGGGCGGGAGGGCCTTTCCTCCTACGAGCAGTACTTC. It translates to CASSSQVGREGLSSYEQYF.

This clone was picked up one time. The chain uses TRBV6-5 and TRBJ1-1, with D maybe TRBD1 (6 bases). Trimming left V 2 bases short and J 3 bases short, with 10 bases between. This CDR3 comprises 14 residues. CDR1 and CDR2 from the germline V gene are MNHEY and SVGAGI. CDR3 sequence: CASSYGGLHTEAFF. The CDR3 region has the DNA TGTGCCAGCAGTTACGGGGGCCTTCACACTGAAGCTTTCTTT.

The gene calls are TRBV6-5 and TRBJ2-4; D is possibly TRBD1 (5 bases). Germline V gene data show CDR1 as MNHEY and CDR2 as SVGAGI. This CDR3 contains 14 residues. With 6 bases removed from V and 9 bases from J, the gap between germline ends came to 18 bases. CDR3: CASRPSWGAGIQYF. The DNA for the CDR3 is TGTGCCAGCAGACCCTCCTGGGGCGCAGGCATTCAGTACTTC.

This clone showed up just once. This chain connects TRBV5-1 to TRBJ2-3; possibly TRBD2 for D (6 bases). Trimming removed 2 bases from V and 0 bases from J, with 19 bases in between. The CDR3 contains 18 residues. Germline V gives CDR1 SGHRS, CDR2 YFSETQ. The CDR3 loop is CASSFLGGTPPSTDTQYF. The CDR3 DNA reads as TGCGCCAGCAGCTTCTTAGGAGGGACCCCTCCTAGCACAGATACGCAGTATTTT.

The chain's CDR3 is CASSPRQGRGRDYGYTF. DNA of the CDR3: TGTGCCAGCAGTCCCCGACAGGGGAGAGGAAGGGACTATGGCTACACCTTC. The rearrangement joins TRBV27 to TRBJ1-2; 8 bases match TRBD1. The ends lost 5 bases at V and 3 bases at J; junction bases unmatched: 14. The CDR3 is 17 residues long. Germline V gives CDR1 MNHEY, CDR2 SMNVEV (reference sequence).

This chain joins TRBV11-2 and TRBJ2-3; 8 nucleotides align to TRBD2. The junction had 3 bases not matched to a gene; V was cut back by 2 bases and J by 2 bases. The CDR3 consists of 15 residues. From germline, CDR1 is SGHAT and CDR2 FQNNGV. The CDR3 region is CASSLFGRATDTQYF. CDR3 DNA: TGTGCCAGCAGCTTATTCGGGAGGGCCACAGATACGCAGTATTTT. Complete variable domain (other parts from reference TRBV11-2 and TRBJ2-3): EAGVAQSPRYKIIEKRQSVAFWCNPISGHATLYWYQQILGQGPKLLIQFQNNGVVDDSQLPKDRFSAERLKGVDSTLKIQPAKLEDSAVYLCASSLFGRATDTQYFGPGTRLTVL.

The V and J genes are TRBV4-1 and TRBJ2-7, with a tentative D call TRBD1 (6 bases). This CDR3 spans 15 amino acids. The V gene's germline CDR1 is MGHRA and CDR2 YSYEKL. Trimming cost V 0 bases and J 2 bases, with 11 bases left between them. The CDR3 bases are TGCGCCAGCAGCCAAGACCAGGGGACAACCTACGAGCAGTACTTC. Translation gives CASSQDQGTTYEQYF.

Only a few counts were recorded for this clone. The CDR3 nucleotides are TGCACCAGCAGCCGTAGGGGGCTAGCGGGAGTCAATGAGCAGTTCTTC. Amino acid sequence: CTSSRRGLAGVNEQFF. The rearrangement uses TRBV1 and TRBJ2-1; the listed D gene, TRBD2, was not tested against the DNA. TRBV1 is a documented pseudogene. This CDR3 has 16 residues.

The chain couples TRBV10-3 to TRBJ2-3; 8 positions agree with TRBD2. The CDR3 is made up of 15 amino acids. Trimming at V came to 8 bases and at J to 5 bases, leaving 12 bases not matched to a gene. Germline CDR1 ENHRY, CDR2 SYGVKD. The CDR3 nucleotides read TGTGCCATCGGAGCGGGAGTCGCGAGAGGAGATACGCAGTATTTT. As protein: CAIGAGVARGDTQYF.

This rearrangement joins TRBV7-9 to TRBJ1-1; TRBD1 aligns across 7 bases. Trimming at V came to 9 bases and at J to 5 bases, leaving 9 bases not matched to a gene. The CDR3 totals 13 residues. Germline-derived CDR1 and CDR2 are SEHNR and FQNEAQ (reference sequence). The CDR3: CASAQGGRTEAFF. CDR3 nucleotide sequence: TGTGCCAGTGCCCAGGGGGGAAGGACTGAAGCTTTCTTT.

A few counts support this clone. The CDR3 nucleotides read TGCGCCAGCAGCTGGTCAGACTCAGGGGTTCGGGATGAGCAGTTCTTC. Its protein is CASSWSDSGVRDEQFF. The chain has TRBV5-1 and TRBJ2-1, with D possibly TRBD1 on 6 matching bases. The germline V and J ends were trimmed by 3 bases and 8 bases, with 21 bases remaining between them. The germline V gene has CDR1 SGHRS and CDR2 YFSETQ. The CDR3 covers 16 residues.

CDR3 loop: CASSLSGTIYNEQFF. The CDR3 DNA follows: TGTGCCAGCAGTTTATCCGGGACTATCTACAATGAGCAGTTCTTC. The chain joins TRBV28 to TRBJ2-7; 7 nucleotides line up with TRBD2. The DNA end lines up better with TRBJ2-1; the J call may be wrong. The V gene's germline CDR1 is MDHEN and CDR2 SYDVKM. The CDR3 has 15 residues.

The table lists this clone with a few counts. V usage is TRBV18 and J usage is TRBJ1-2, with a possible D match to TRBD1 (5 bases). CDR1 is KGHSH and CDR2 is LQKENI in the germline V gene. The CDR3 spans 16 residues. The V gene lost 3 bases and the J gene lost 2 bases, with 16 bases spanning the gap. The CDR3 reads CASSPPSGGVNYGYTF. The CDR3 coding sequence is TGTGCCAGCTCACCCCCCTCCGGGGGGGTCAACTATGGCTACACCTTC.